The 20 T cell receptor beta chains below come from one sample, sequenced in a study of blood T cell repertoires in COVID-19. TCRdb keeps only in-frame clones here, not all; method: immunoSEQ multiplex PCR. The table shows 110,000 to 150,000 clones, with 82% occurring only once. Material for sequencing was peripheral blood. The receptor source for this set is an elderly woman with acute or convalescent COVID-19.

The chain joins TRBV6-5 to TRBJ2-5; possibly TRBD2 for D (5 bases). In germline, CDR1 is MNHEY, CDR2 SVGAGI. The CDR3 consists of 14 residues. With 6 bases removed from V and 3 bases from J, the gap between germline ends came to 14 bases. In DNA form, the CDR3 reads TGTGCCAGCAGCACGATCGGGATCAAAGAGACCCAGTACTTC. This gives the protein CASSTIGIKETQYF.

This clone turned up a few times. The chain joins TRBV10-3 to TRBJ1-2, with TRBD1 matching over 8 bases. V lost 0 bases and J lost 1; bases outside the gene matches: 7. The CDR3 loop spans 17 amino acids. The V gene's germline CDR1 is ENHRY and CDR2 SYGVKD. CDR3 sequence reads: CAISESRGQEINYGYTF. CDR3 nucleotides: TGTGCCATCAGTGAGTCACGGGGACAGGAGATTAACTATGGCTACACCTTC.

V is TRBV7-9 and J is TRBJ2-2, with D perhaps TRBD2 (5 bases). CDR3 length equals 15 residues. Trimming left V 7 bases short and J 1 base short, with 13 bases between. Germline-derived CDR1 and CDR2 are SEHNR and FQNEAQ (reference sequence). Written as DNA, the CDR3 is TGTGCCAGCAACATCGGGGTACGGAACACCGGGGAGCTGTTTTTT. Protein sequence: CASNIGVRNTGELFF.

This chain connects TRBV5-1 to TRBJ2-1; D is possibly TRBD1 (6 bases). The CDR3 runs to 15 residues. The ends were cut back, 3 bases at V and 0 bases at J, with 10 bases in the middle. Per the germline V gene, CDR1 is SGHRS and CDR2 is YFSETQ. The CDR3 protein is CASSSQGGSYNEQFF. The DNA of the CDR3 is TGCGCCAGCAGCTCACAGGGTGGCTCCTACAATGAGCAGTTCTTC. The variable domain in full, with the rest retrieved from reference TRBV5-1 and TRBJ2-1, is KAGVTQTPRYLIKTRGQQVTLSCSPISGHRSVSWYQQTPGQGLQFLFEYFSETQRNKGNFPGRFSGRQFSNSRSEMNVSTLELGDSALYLCASSSQGGSYNEQFFGPGTRLTVL.

The V and J genes are TRBV30 and TRBJ2-7, with D maybe TRBD1 (5 bases). CDR1 and CDR2 from the germline V gene are GTSNPN and SVGIG (reference sequence). The CDR3 has 13 amino acids. Deletions cut 7 bases from V and 3 bases from J, with 16 bases between. This chain's CDR3 is CASDSGNNYEQYF. The DNA of the CDR3 is TGTGCCTCCGATTCAGGGAATAACTACGAGCAGTACTTC. The full variable domain, its missing parts supplied by reference TRBV30 and TRBJ2-7, is SQTIHQWPATLVQPVGSPLSLECTVEGTSNPNLYWYRQAAGRGLQLLFYSVGIGQISSEVPQNLSASRPQDRQFILSSKKLLLSDSGFYLCASDSGNNYEQYFGPGTRLTVT.

This sequence joins TRBV4-1 and TRBJ2-7; possible D gene TRBD2, 6 bases. The CDR3 loop spans 16 amino acids. The V end was cut by 0 bases, the J end by 3 bases, with 15 bases between. Germline V gene lookup returns CDR1 MGHRA and CDR2 YSYEKL. The CDR3 nucleotides are TGCGCCAGCAGCCAAGATCCGGGACTCGCTAACTACGAGCAGTACTTC. Protein product: CASSQDPGLANYEQYF.

The chain couples TRBV13 to TRBJ1-1; D unresolved. V was clipped by 2 bases and J by 2 bases, with 12 bases between them. The CDR3 spans 15 residues. Per the germline V gene, CDR1 is PRHDT and CDR2 is FYEKMQ (reference sequence). The CDR3 DNA sequence: TGTGCCAGCAGCTTACGGGGTGCAAGTAACACTGAAGCTTTCTTT. Amino acids: CASSLRGASNTEAFF.

This sequence joins TRBV27 and TRBJ2-2; no definite D call. Germline values: CDR1 MNHEY, CDR2 SMNVEV (reference sequence). The CDR3 is 14 residues long. The V and J ends lost 3 bases and 6 bases respectively, with 11 bases between them. CDR3: CASSFTPLAGELFF. DNA of the CDR3: TGTGCCAGCAGTTTCACCCCTCTAGCCGGGGAGCTGTTTTTT.

The chain is built from TRBV7-9 and TRBJ2-1; possibly TRBD1 for D (6 bases). The CDR3 runs 16 residues. Trimming left V 1 base short and J 3 bases short, with 13 bases between. Looked up from germline, CDR1 is SEHNR and CDR2 is FQNEAQ (reference sequence). Here the CDR3 reads CASSLGSGDVYNEQFF. The CDR3 DNA follows: TGTGCCAGCAGCTTAGGGTCAGGGGATGTCTACAATGAGCAGTTCTTC.

The rearrangement links TRBV6-6 to TRBJ2-3, with 8 nucleotides matching TRBD2. The CDR3 runs to 15 residues. In germline, CDR1 is MNHNY, CDR2 SVGAGI (reference sequence). Germline trimming cut 6 bases from V and 2 bases from J; bases unmatched to any gene: 7. Here the CDR3 DNA reads TGTGCCAGCAGGGATTTAGCGGGACCCACAGATACGCAGTATTTT. Translation: CASRDLAGPTDTQYF.

This clone has just one count. The rearrangement uses TRBV5-1 and TRBJ2-1; 10 bases are shared with TRBD2. Germline V lookup: CDR1 SGHRS, CDR2 YFSETQ. The CDR3 has 17 residues. Trimming removed 4 bases from V and 7 bases from J; junction bases left unmatched: 14. This CDR3 is CASSQWGLAGAINEQFF. CDR3 sequence (DNA): TGCGCCAGCAGCCAATGGGGGCTAGCGGGGGCAATAAATGAGCAGTTCTTC.

The V gene is TRBV28, the J gene TRBJ1-2, with 9 bases matching TRBD1. Germline V CDR1 and CDR2: MDHEN, SYDVKM. The CDR3 runs to 16 residues. V was clipped by 2 bases and J by 8 bases; unmatched bases: 12. In nucleotides, the CDR3 is TGTGCCAGCAGTTTAGTAGGGACAGGGATCATCTGGGGCTACACCTTC. Encoded protein: CASSLVGTGIIWGYTF.

This clone has more than one count but fewer than ten. The rearrangement links TRBV7-8 to TRBJ1-2, with D uncertain. This CDR3 comprises 15 residues. Trimming stripped 5 bases from V and 1 base from J, with 14 bases between. Germline V gene sequence: CDR1 SGHVS, CDR2 FQNEAQ. The CDR3 protein is CASSLRREGNYGYTF. CDR3 nucleotide sequence: TGTGCCAGCAGCCTACGTAGGGAGGGTAACTATGGCTACACCTTC.

This chain uses TRBV27 with TRBJ2-1; 9 nucleotides match TRBD2. Germline V gene data show CDR1 as MNHEY and CDR2 as SMNVEV (reference sequence). This CDR3 is 14 amino acids long. Unmatched junction bases numbered 2, after V lost 7 bases and J lost 1 base. For the CDR3, the DNA is TGTGCCAGCAACGCGGGAGGGTCCTACAATGAGCAGTTCTTC. It is translated as CASNAGGSYNEQFF.

J is TRBJ2-1 and V is TRBV20-1, with D tentatively TRBD2 (6 bases). Per germline, CDR1 DFQATT and CDR2 SNEGSKA (reference sequence). CDR3 length: 11 amino acids. Trimming removed 5 bases at V and 12 bases at J, with 14 bases between. CDR3 sequence: CSALRDPLQFF. CDR3 nucleotides: TGCAGTGCTCTGCGGGACCCCCTGCAGTTCTTC.

The chain recombines TRBV12-3 or TRBV12-4 with TRBJ1-6; D remains unclear. The CDR3 runs to 13 residues. Between the trimmed V and J ends, which lost 3 bases and 8 bases, there was a span of 8 bases. This chain's CDR3 is CASSFSGDSPLHF. The CDR3 coding sequence is TGTGCCAGCAGTTTCTCAGGCGATTCACCCCTCCACTTT.

The chain links TRBV7-6 to TRBJ1-3; D perhaps matches TRBD1 (6 bases). The CDR3 length is 15 residues. Trimming stripped 7 bases from V and 2 bases from J, with 15 bases between. CDR1 and CDR2 from the germline V gene are SGHVS and FNYEAQ. The CDR3 spells CASTAGESTGNTIYF. Written as DNA, the CDR3 is TGTGCCAGCACAGCAGGGGAGAGCACTGGAAACACCATATATTTT. Full variable domain (missing parts from reference TRBV7-6 and TRBJ1-3): GAGVSQSPRYKVTKRGQDVALRCDPISGHVSLYWYRQALGQGPEFLTYFNYEAQQDKSGLPNDRFSAERPEGSISTLTIQRTEQRDSAMYRCASTAGESTGNTIYFGEGSWLTVV.

This chain links TRBV28 with TRBJ1-1, with D uncertain. From germline, CDR1 is MDHEN and CDR2 SYDVKM. The CDR3 length is 11 residues. The CDR3 region has the DNA TGTGGGTCATACATGAACACTGAAGCTTTCTTT. Protein: CGSYMNTEAFF. Looking up the rest from reference TRBV28 and TRBJ1-1 gives the full variable domain: DVKVTQSSRYLVKRTGEKVFLECVQDMDHENMFWYRQDPGLGLRLIYFSYDVKMKEKGDIPEGYSVSREKKERFSLILESASTNQTSMYLCGSYMNTEAFFGQGTRLTVV.

The CDR3 spells CASSYPGAGLAVPTGELFF. CDR3 in DNA: TGTGCCAGCAGTTACCCAGGAGCGGGACTAGCCGTCCCCACCGGGGAGCTGTTTTTT. J is TRBJ2-2 and V is TRBV6-2 or TRBV6-3, with 9 bases aligning to TRBD2. CDR1 is MNHEY, CDR2 SVGEGT, per germline. J lost 4 bases, V lost 2 bases, and 14 bases had no gene match. The CDR3 loop spans 19 amino acids.

J is TRBJ2-2 and V is TRBV28, with 8 bases lining up with TRBD1. The V segment lost 7 bases and the J segment 5 bases; nucleotides outside the gene matches: 12. This CDR3 is 16 amino acids long. Germline values: CDR1 MDHEN, CDR2 SYDVKM. CDR3 DNA sequence: TGTGCCAGCAAGACTCTCGACAGGGGAGGAACCGGGGAGCTGTTTTTT. It encodes CASKTLDRGGTGELFF. The full variable domain, completed using reference TRBV28 and TRBJ2-2, is DVKVTQSSRYLVKRTGEKVFLECVQDMDHENMFWYRQDPGLGLRLIYFSYDVKMKEKGDIPEGYSVSREKKERFSLILESASTNQTSMYLCASKTLDRGGTGELFFGEGSRLTVL.